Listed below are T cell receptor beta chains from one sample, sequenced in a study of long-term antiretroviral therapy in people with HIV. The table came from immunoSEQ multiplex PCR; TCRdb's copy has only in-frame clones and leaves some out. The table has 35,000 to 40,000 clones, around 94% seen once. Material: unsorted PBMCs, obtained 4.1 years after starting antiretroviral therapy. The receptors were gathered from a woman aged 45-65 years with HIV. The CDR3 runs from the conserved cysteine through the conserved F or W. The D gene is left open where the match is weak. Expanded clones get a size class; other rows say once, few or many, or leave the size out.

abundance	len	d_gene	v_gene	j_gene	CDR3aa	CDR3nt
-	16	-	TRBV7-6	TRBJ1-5	CASSLDLGRSGQPQHF	TGTGCCAGCAGCTTAGATCTAGGACGGTCCGGTCAGCCCCAGCATTTT
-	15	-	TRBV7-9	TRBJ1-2	CASSLGAVANYGYTF	TGTGCCAGCAGCTTAGGGGCCGTAGCTAACTATGGCTACACCTTC
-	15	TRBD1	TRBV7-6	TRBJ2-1	CASSLTGGSYNEQFF	TGTGCCAGCAGCCTCACAGGGGGCTCCTACAATGAGCAGTTCTTC
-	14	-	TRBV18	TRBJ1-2	CASSPPTESYGYTF	TGTGCCAGCTCACCACCGACAGAGTCCTATGGCTACACCTTC
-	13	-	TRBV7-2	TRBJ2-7	CASSQRVTYEQYF	TGTGCCAGCAGCCAGCGGGTGACCTACGAGCAGTACTTC
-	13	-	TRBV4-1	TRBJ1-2	CASRKTANYGYTF	TGCGCCAGCCGGAAGACAGCGAACTATGGCTACACCTTC
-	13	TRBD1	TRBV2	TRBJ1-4	CASEGQINEKLFF	TGTGCCAGCGAGGGACAGATTAATGAAAAACTGTTTTTT
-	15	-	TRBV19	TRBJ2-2	CASSISYEGAGELFF	TGTGCCAGTAGTATATCCTATGAGGGGGCCGGGGAGCTGTTTTTT
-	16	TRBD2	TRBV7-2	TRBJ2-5	CASSFASGGAAETQYF	TGTGCCAGCAGCTTCGCTAGCGGGGGGGCGGCGGAGACCCAGTACTTC
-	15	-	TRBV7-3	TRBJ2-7	CASSLSLGSLHEQYF	TGTGCCAGCAGCTTGTCCCTCGGGAGCCTTCACGAGCAGTACTTC
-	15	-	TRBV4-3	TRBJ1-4	CASSQGQSNNEKLFF	TGCGCCAGCAGCCAGGGCCAGAGCAATAATGAAAAACTGTTTTTT
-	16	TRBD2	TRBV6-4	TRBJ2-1	CASSRAVGGALGEQFF	TGTGCCAGCAGTCGAGCCGTCGGGGGGGCATTAGGAGAGCAGTTCTTC
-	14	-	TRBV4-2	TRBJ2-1	CASSQVPPNNEQFF	TGTGCCAGCAGCCAAGTTCCTCCTAACAATGAGCAGTTCTTC
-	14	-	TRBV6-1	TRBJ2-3	CASSGTDGTDTQYF	TGTGCCAGCAGTGGGACAGACGGCACAGATACGCAGTATTTT
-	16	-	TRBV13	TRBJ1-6	CASSLVAAGQNSPLHF	TGTGCCAGCAGCTTAGTAGCTGCCGGACAGAATTCACCCCTCCACTTT
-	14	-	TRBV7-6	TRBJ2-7	CASSLYGGAYEQYF	TGTGCCAGCAGCTTATACGGTGGGGCGTACGAGCAGTACTTC
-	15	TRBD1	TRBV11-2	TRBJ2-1	CASSSGDRRYNEQFF	TGTGCCAGCAGCTCCGGGGACAGGAGATACAATGAGCAGTTCTTC
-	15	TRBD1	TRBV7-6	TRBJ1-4	CASSMTGGPNEKLFF	TGTGCCAGCAGCATGACAGGGGGCCCAAATGAAAAACTGTTTTTT
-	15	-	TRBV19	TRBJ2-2	CASSRGNSRTGELFF	TGTGCCAGTAGTAGGGGAAACAGCAGGACCGGGGAGCTGTTTTTT
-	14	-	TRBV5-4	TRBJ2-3	CASSFGSITDTQYF	TGTGCCAGCAGTTTCGGGTCGATCACAGATACGCAGTATTTT
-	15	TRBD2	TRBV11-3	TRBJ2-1	CASSLASGGYNEQFF	TGTGCCAGCAGCTTAGCTAGCGGGGGGTACAATGAGCAGTTCTTC
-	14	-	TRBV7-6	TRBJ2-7	CASSLDPGGVEQYF	TGTGCCAGCAGCTTAGATCCAGGGGGGGTCGAGCAGTACTTC
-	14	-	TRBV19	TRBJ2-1	CASSVWGTYNEQFF	TGTGCCAGTAGTGTTTGGGGCACCTACAATGAGCAGTTCTTC
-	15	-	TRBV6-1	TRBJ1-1	CASSEAFYRETQAFF	TGTGCCAGCAGTGAAGCATTTTACAGGGAAACCCAAGCTTTCTTT
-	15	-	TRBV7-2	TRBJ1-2	CASSTSLTVNYGYTF	TGTGCCAGCAGCACGTCACTAACAGTTAACTATGGCTACACCTTC
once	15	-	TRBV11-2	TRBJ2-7	CASSLEPGSSYEQYF	TGTGCCAGCAGCTTAGAGCCAGGGTCTTCCTACGAGCAGTACTTC
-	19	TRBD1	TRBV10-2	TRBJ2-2	CASSLRGGQGNQNTGELFF	TGCGCCAGCAGCCTGAGGGGGGGACAGGGTAACCAAAACACCGGGGAGCTGTTTTTT
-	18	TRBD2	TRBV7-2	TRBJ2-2	CASSLGTSGGRSTGELFF	TGTGCCAGCAGCTTAGGGACTAGCGGGGGGCGGAGCACCGGGGAGCTGTTTTTT
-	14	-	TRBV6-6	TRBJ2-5	CASSQGVYQETQYF	TGTGCCAGCAGTCAGGGAGTTTACCAAGAGACCCAGTACTTC
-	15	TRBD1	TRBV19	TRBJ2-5	CASSANPGTGETQYF	TGTGCCAGTAGTGCCAATCCCGGGACAGGCGAGACCCAGTACTTC
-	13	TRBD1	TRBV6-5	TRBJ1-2	CASSEGANYGYTF	TGTGCCAGCAGCGAGGGGGCCAACTATGGCTACACCTTC
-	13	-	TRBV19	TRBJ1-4	CASSSIHGEKLFF	TGTGCCAGCTCGAGCATTCACGGGGAAAAACTGTTTTTT
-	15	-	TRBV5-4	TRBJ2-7	CASSFGLGSAYEQYF	TGTGCCAGCAGCTTCGGGTTGGGCAGCGCCTACGAGCAGTACTTC
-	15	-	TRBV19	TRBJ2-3	CASSIGGSLTDTQYF	TGTGCCAGTAGTATCGGGGGTTCCCTCACAGATACGCAGTATTTT
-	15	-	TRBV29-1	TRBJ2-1	CSVVDPIRSYNEQFF	TGCAGCGTGGTGGATCCCATACGCTCCTACAATGAGCAGTTCTTC
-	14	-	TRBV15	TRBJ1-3	CATSLRDPGNTIYF	TGTGCCACCAGCCTCCGGGACCCTGGAAACACCATATATTTT
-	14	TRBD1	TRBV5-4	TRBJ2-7	CASSPGQGSSEQYF	TGTGCCAGCAGCCCGGGACAGGGATCTTCCGAGCAGTACTTC
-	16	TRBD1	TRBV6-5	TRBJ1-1	CASSYQTYRGRTEAFF	TGTGCCAGCAGTTACCAAACCTACAGGGGGCGCACTGAAGCTTTCTTT
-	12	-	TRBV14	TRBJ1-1	CASSQGGVKAFF	TGTGCCAGCAGCCAAGGAGGTGTTAAAGCTTTCTTT
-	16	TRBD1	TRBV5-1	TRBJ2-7	CASSLGGTGGFYEQYF	TGCGCCAGCAGCTTGGGGGGGACAGGGGGCTTCTACGAGCAGTACTTC
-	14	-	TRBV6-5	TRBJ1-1	CASSYSSQGDEAFF	TGTGCCAGCAGTTACTCTTCACAGGGAGATGAAGCTTTCTTT
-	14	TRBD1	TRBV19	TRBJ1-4	CASTQQGLNEKLFF	TGTGCCAGTACCCAACAGGGGCTTAATGAAAAACTGTTTTTT
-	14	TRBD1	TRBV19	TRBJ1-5	CASTQGAVNQPQHF	TGTGCCAGCACGCAGGGGGCCGTGAATCAGCCCCAGCATTTT
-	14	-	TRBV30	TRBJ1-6	CAWGAGGRGSPLHF	TGTGCCTGGGGAGCGGGGGGCAGAGGATCACCCCTCCACTTT
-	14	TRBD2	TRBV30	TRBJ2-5	CAWSVGAGVETQYF	TGTGCCTGGAGTGTAGGGGCGGGGGTAGAGACCCAGTACTTC
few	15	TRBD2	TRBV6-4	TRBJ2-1	CASSPGGAWIDEQFF	TGTGCCAGCAGCCCCGGGGGGGCCTGGATCGATGAGCAGTTCTTC
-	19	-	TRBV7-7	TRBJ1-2	CASSPDGSTRMRGRYGYTF	TGTGCTAGCAGCCCGGACGGATCGACGAGAATGAGGGGACGATATGGCTACACCTTC
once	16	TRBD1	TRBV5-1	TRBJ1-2	CASSLPPGQKNYGYTF	TGCGCCAGCAGCTTGCCTCCGGGACAGAAGAACTATGGCTACACCTTC
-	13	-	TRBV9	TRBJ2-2	CASSSLSAGELFF	TGTGCCAGCAGCTCCCTCTCGGCAGGGGAGCTGTTTTTT
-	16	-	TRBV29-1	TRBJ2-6	CSVSRDTDSGANVLTF	TGCAGCGTTTCCCGGGACACCGACTCTGGGGCCAACGTCCTGACTTTC
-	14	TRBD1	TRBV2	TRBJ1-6	CASRKGQGHSPLHF	TGTGCCAGCAGGAAGGGACAGGGGCATTCACCCCTCCACTTT
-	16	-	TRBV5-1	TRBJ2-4	CASSLPLVAAKNIQYF	TGCGCCAGCAGCTTGCCTTTGGTTGCGGCCAAAAACATTCAGTACTTC
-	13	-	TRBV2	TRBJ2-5	CASRGAGQETQYF	TGTGCCAGCAGGGGGGCTGGTCAAGAGACCCAGTACTTC
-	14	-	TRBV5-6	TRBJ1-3	CASSFPGTGNTIYF	TGTGCCAGCAGCTTCCCTGGGACTGGAAACACCATATATTTT
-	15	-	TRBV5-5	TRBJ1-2	CASSLVNIPGGGYTF	TGTGCCAGCAGCTTGGTAAACATCCCTGGAGGTGGCTACACCTTC
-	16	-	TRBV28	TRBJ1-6	CASSAPVGRANSPLHF	TGTGCCAGCAGCGCCCCCGTTGGCAGAGCTAATTCACCCCTCCACTTT
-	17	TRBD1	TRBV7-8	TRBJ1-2	CASSHPRGDREGRGYTF	TGTGCCAGCAGCCACCCCAGGGGGGACAGGGAAGGCAGAGGCTACACCTTC
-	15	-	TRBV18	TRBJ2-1	CASSPISGPYNEQFF	TGTGCCAGCTCACCAATCAGCGGGCCCTACAATGAGCAGTTCTTC
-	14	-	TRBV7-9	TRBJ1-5	CASASRQDNQPQHF	TGTGCCAGCGCCTCCCGACAGGACAATCAGCCCCAGCATTTT